This TCR beta chain originates from a study of CD8 T cells in Susac syndrome. V dropped 5 bases and J dropped 6 bases, with 9 bases sitting between them. Germline V gene lookup returns CDR1 GTSNPN and CDR2 SVGIG (reference sequence). This CDR3 has 11 residues. Relapsing-remitting disease, either stable or active, was present in the treatment-naive patients who were the multiple sclerosis controls. Study findings and constraints: As acknowledged by the study, its TCR sequencing and HLA analysis included a relatively small number of individuals.

Worth noting for this clonotype: The antigen is not known.

RNA, at about 0.45 to 1 ug, was reverse transcribed with random hexamers. TCRdb analysed the immunoSEQ multiplex PCR reads with MiXCR anew, one entry per CDR3 protein. The sample has about 180,000 distinct CDR3 sequences, around 95% seen once. The V gene is TRBV30, the J gene TRBJ2-3; unclear D gene. The sequencing sample was made of CD4+ T cells from PBMCs. This receptor was identified in a human donor with multiple sclerosis. The CDR3 region has the DNA TGTGCCTGGGCGGCCGCGGATACGCAGTATTTT. Translating it yields CAWAAADTQYF. The variable domain in full, completed from reference TRBV30 and TRBJ2-3, reads SQTIHQWPATLVQPVGSPLSLECTVEGTSNPNLYWYRQAAGRGLQLLFYSVGIGQISSEVPQNLSASRPQDRQFILSSKKLLLSDSGFYLCAWAAADTQYFGPGTRLTVL.